Following are 25 T cell receptor beta chains from one sample sequenced in a study of blood T cells in healthy people across ages. With a J-beta primer mix and a sample-barcoded 5' primer, a second PCR ran roughly 6 to 11 cycles. TCRdb passed the 5' RACE reads through MiXCR, listing each CDR3 protein once. The sample carries about 970,000 distinct CDR3 sequences, 45% to 60% recorded once. What was sequenced was blood. These receptors were collected from an older woman in good health.

In its sample, this clonotype was seen once. V gene TRBV7-9 combines with J gene TRBJ1-1; no clear D. The germline V gene has CDR1 SEHNR and CDR2 FQNEAQ (reference sequence). The length of the CDR3 is 13 residues. The V end lost 3 bases, the J end lost 4 bases, and 9 bases lay between the germline ends. For the CDR3, the DNA is TGTGCCAGCAGCTTCCAGGAAACCACTGAAGCTTTCTTT. Translated, it gives CASSFQETTEAFF.

The chain recombines TRBV12-3 or TRBV12-4 with TRBJ2-1; 11 nucleotides match TRBD2. V lost 4 bases and J lost 14; bases outside the gene matches: 7. CDR3 length: 13 residues. The CDR3 nucleotides are TGTGCCAGCAGTTCCCCGACTAGCGGGAAGGAGTTCTTC. Translation gives CASSSPTSGKEFF.

Note on this clonotype: A much larger clone differs by one base, so this may be a read error. The chain is built from TRBV28 and TRBJ1-2, with TRBD1 as a possible D gene (5 bases). Between the trimmed V and J ends, which lost 5 bases and 8 bases, there was a span of 12 bases. The CDR3 consists of 12 residues. Germline assignment: CDR1 MDHEN and CDR2 SYDVKM. The CDR3 is CASSLRQKGYTF. The DNA of the CDR3 is TGTGCCAGCAGTCTTAGACAGAAAGGCTACACCTTC.

The chain recombines TRBV6-1 with TRBJ1-5, with TRBD1 as a possible D gene (5 bases). Per germline, CDR1 MNHNS and CDR2 SASEGT. The length of the CDR3 is 15 residues. Deletions cut 4 bases from V and 1 base from J, with 11 bases between. As DNA, the CDR3 is TGTGCCAGCAGTGTGGTCCCAGGGAGCAATCAGCCCCAGCATTTT. Translated: CASSVVPGSNQPQHF.

This clonotype appeared a single time. The V gene is TRBV7-2, the J gene TRBJ2-7; D is possibly TRBD1 or TRBD2 (5 bases each). The V and J ends lost 3 bases and 5 bases respectively, with 14 bases between them. This CDR3 has 14 amino acids. CDR1 is SGHTA, CDR2 FQGNSA, per germline. The CDR3 DNA is TGTGCCAGCAGCTTCGACGGGACGAGAAACGAGCAGTACTTC. It translates to CASSFDGTRNEQYF.

This rearrangement joins TRBV9 to TRBJ2-1, with D tentatively TRBD2 (5 bases). Germline assignment: CDR1 SGDLS and CDR2 YYNGEE. This CDR3 is built from 15 residues. V was trimmed by 0 bases and J by 5 bases, leaving 12 bases between them. CDR3 DNA: TGTGCCAGCAGCGTAGGGGAGACTACCGACAATGAGCAGTTCTTC. It encodes CASSVGETTDNEQFF.

A note on this clonotype: A read error may account for a junction end that differs from germline. The rearrangement joins TRBV29-1 to TRBJ1-3; D is uncertain. The CDR3 is 11 amino acids. Germline CDR1 reads SQVTM; CDR2 reads ANQGSEA. For the CDR3, the DNA is TGCAGCGGTGAAGCGAGAAACACCATATATTTT. Translated: CSGEARNTIYF.

CDR3 amino acids: CASSPLAPTDTQYF. The CDR3 DNA reads as TGTGCCAGCAGTCCCTTAGCCCCCACAGATACGCAGTATTTT. The chain has TRBV12-3 or TRBV12-4 and TRBJ2-3; no firm D call. The CDR3 runs 14 residues. The V end lost 5 bases, the J end lost 2 bases, and 11 bases lay between the germline ends.

The gene calls are TRBV9 and TRBJ2-4, with 9 bases that match TRBD2. The end of the DNA aligns better with TRBJ2-5, so the J call may be wrong. This CDR3 has 17 amino acids. Germline V gives CDR1 SGDLS, CDR2 YYNGEE. For the CDR3, the DNA is TGTGCCAGCAGCGTAGGGCGACTAGCGGTCCCGGGGGAGACCCAGTACTTC. It translates to CASSVGRLAVPGETQYF.

The V call is TRBV12-3 or TRBV12-4, the J call TRBJ2-7; perhaps D is TRBD1 or TRBD2 (5 bases each). The CDR3 runs to 16 residues. Trimming pared 3 bases from V and 3 bases from J, leaving 18 bases between. CDR3 DNA sequence: TGTGCCAGCAGTTTTACCTTACTAGTCCAGGGCTACGAGCAGTACTTC. Encoded protein: CASSFTLLVQGYEQYF.

This clonotype was counted only a few times. This chain uses TRBV7-2 with TRBJ2-1; D unclear. Per germline, CDR1 SGHTA and CDR2 FQGNSA. The CDR3 has 14 residues. Trimming took off 7 bases at V and 1 base at J, with 11 bases between the two ends. The CDR3 spells CASTILGSYNEQFF. The CDR3 DNA reads as TGTGCCAGCACCATTTTGGGGTCCTACAATGAGCAGTTCTTC.

This clonotype occurred a few times. This chain connects TRBV6-2 or TRBV6-3 to TRBJ2-3; D uncertain. Germline V gene sequence: CDR1 MNHEY, CDR2 SVGEGT. The V gene lost 2 bases and the J gene lost 5 bases, with 14 bases spanning the gap. The CDR3 has 15 amino acids. DNA of the CDR3: TGTGCCAGCAGTTACGAATCGGGTTGGGGAGATACGCAGTATTTT. Encoded protein: CASSYESGWGDTQYF.

This rearrangement joins TRBV7-3 to TRBJ2-3; D is unclear. The CDR3 totals 15 residues. V dropped 5 bases and J dropped 0 bases, with 12 bases sitting between them. CDR1 SGHTA and CDR2 FQGTGA come from the germline V gene. CDR3 region: CASSQTEMSTDTQYF. The CDR3 region has the DNA TGTGCCAGCAGCCAAACGGAGATGAGCACAGATACGCAGTATTTT.

V usage is TRBV20-1 and J usage is TRBJ1-5; D is perhaps TRBD1 (5 bases). The CDR3 length is 13 residues. V lost 1 base, J lost 9 bases, and 13 bases lay in between. CDR1 DFQATT and CDR2 SNEGSKA come from the germline V gene (reference sequence). The CDR3 here is CSARGWQGMPQHF. CDR3 nucleotides: TGCAGTGCTAGAGGGTGGCAGGGAATGCCCCAGCATTTT.

This chain links TRBV7-9 with TRBJ2-1; 12 positions match TRBD2. After removal of 5 bases from V and 4 bases from J, the junction contained 6 bases not matched to a gene. This CDR3 is 16 amino acids long. Germline loops: CDR1 SEHNR, CDR2 FQNEAQ (reference sequence). CDR3 protein: CASSGRLAGVYNEQFF. The CDR3 coding sequence is TGTGCCAGCAGCGGCCGACTAGCGGGAGTTTACAATGAGCAGTTCTTC.

The rearrangement links TRBV28 to TRBJ2-3; 8 nucleotides match TRBD2. The CDR3 contains 15 residues. Germline loops: CDR1 MDHEN, CDR2 SYDVKM. V trimming: 6 bases; J trimming: 7 bases; junction bases outside the gene matches: 12. In DNA, the CDR3 is TGTGCCAGCAGGGAGGGGAGCGGGGGCAGGTATACGCAGTATTTT. Its translation is CASREGSGGRYTQYF.

The V gene is TRBV10-3, the J gene TRBJ2-7; D is perhaps TRBD1 (6 bases). Germline CDR1 reads ENHRY; CDR2 reads SYGVKD. The CDR3 covers 13 residues. The V end was cut by 5 bases, the J end by 0 bases, with 8 bases between. In DNA form, the CDR3 reads TGTGCCATCAGTACAGGGTTCTCCTACGAGCAGTACTTC. This codes for CAISTGFSYEQYF.

CDR3 nucleotides: TGTGCCACCGGGGACGGACGAAATCAGCCCCAGCATTTT. It yields the protein CATGDGRNQPQHF. The gene calls are TRBV24-1 and TRBJ1-5; D perhaps matches TRBD1 (5 bases). The germline gives CDR1 KGHDR, CDR2 SFDVKD. The length of the CDR3 is 13 residues. Between the trimmed V and J ends, which lost 9 bases and 4 bases, there was a span of 12 bases.

V gene TRBV24-1 combines with J gene TRBJ2-1; 13 bases fit TRBD2. The junction had 10 bases not matched to a gene; V was cut back by 4 bases and J by 8 bases. CDR1 and CDR2 from the germline V gene are KGHDR and SFDVKD. The CDR3 runs to 17 residues. The CDR3 DNA is TGTGCCACCAGTGAACACCTCACTAGCGGGAGGGGCGATGAGCAGTTCTTC. This translates into CATSEHLTSGRGDEQFF.

This chain connects TRBV5-1 to TRBJ2-5; TRBD2 aligns across 7 bases. Germline CDR1 is SGHRS and CDR2 is YFSETQ. Unmatched junction bases numbered 8, after V lost 1 base and J lost 5 bases. The CDR3 loop spans 15 amino acids. CDR3: CASSLNREATETQYF. The CDR3 DNA sequence: TGCGCCAGCAGCTTGAATCGGGAGGCTACGGAGACCCAGTACTTC.

The chain couples TRBV13 to TRBJ2-7; maybe TRBD2 (5 bases). Germline V gene data show CDR1 as PRHDT and CDR2 as FYEKMQ (reference sequence). V lost 5 bases, J lost 0 bases, and 14 bases lay in between. This CDR3 has 15 amino acids. This CDR3 reads CASSPRRAPSYEQYF. CDR3 in DNA: TGTGCCAGCAGCCCCCGGCGGGCCCCCTCCTACGAGCAGTACTTC. Full variable domain (missing parts from reference TRBV13 and TRBJ2-7): AAGVIQSPRHLIKEKRETATLKCYPIPRHDTVYWYQQGPGQDPQFLISFYEKMQSDKGSIPDRFSAQQFSDYHSELNMSSLELGDSALYFCASSPRRAPSYEQYFGPGTRLTVT.

Only a few counts were recorded for this clonotype. The chain joins TRBV20-1 to TRBJ1-1; D unclear. This CDR3 contains 16 residues. The germline V and J ends were trimmed by 5 bases and 3 bases, with 22 bases remaining between them. Germline CDR1 reads DFQATT; CDR2 reads SNEGSKA (reference sequence). In DNA, the CDR3 is TGCAGTGCTTACACACTCGGACTTATCACGGACACTGAAGCTTTCTTT. Amino acids: CSAYTLGLITDTEAFF.

This rearrangement joins TRBV30 to TRBJ2-4; D remains ambiguous. The DNA end is more similar to TRBJ2-7, so the J call may be wrong. The CDR3 has 14 amino acids. Per germline, CDR1 GTSNPN and CDR2 SVGIG (reference sequence). The CDR3 coding sequence is TGTGCCTGGAGTGAATCCGGGCTTACTTACGAGCAGTACTTC. Translation gives CAWSESGLTYEQYF.

The rearrangement uses TRBV7-2 and TRBJ2-7; 9 bases agree with TRBD2. Trimming removed 8 bases from V and 6 bases from J; junction bases left unmatched: 8. This CDR3 has 13 residues. CDR1 is SGHTA, CDR2 FQGNSA, per germline. The CDR3 DNA sequence: TGTGCCAGCCGGGATAGCGGGAGAGGCGAGCAGTACTTC. Residues: CASRDSGRGEQYF. Full variable domain (rest looked up from reference TRBV7-2 and TRBJ2-7): GAGVSQSPSNKVTEKGKDVELRCDPISGHTALYWYRQSLGQGLEFLIYFQGNSAPDKSGLPSDRFSAERTGGSVSTLTIQRTQQEDSAVYLCASRDSGRGEQYFGPGTRLTVT.

The chain employs TRBV27 and TRBJ1-4; D is perhaps TRBD1 (5 bases). The CDR3 contains 15 residues. Germline values: CDR1 MNHEY, CDR2 SMNVEV (reference sequence). The ends were cut back, 5 bases at V and 5 bases at J, with 15 bases in the middle. The CDR3 DNA reads as TGTGCCAGCAGTCACCGGGGGGGTGGGAATGAAAAACTGTTTTTT. Translating gives CASSHRGGGNEKLFF.